Listed below are T cell receptor beta chains from one sample, sequenced in a study of T cell repertoires in cytomegalovirus infection. One entry per CDR3 protein results from TCRdb running MiXCR on the reads. The data contain approximately 910,000 distinct CDR3 sequences, approximately 31% of them singletons. These receptors have no known antigen. Specimen: cultured CD8+ T cells from PBMCs, collected from culture after CMV antigen stimulation. The receptor source for this set is a human donor in good health (CMV status not recorded). Some clones in this sample may be carry-over from other donors' samples. Both conserved end residues are part of each CDR3. Fields, in order: J gene, clone size, D gene, V gene, CDR3 DNA, CDR3 protein. The D gene is left open where the match is weak. Part of the rows lack a size; the others show once, few, many or a class for expanded clones.

TRBJ1-3 | - | - | TRBV10-3 | TGTGCCATTTTGGGGACTTCCCCGGGAGGAAACACCATATATTTT | CAILGTSPGGNTIYF
TRBJ2-1 | - | - | TRBV6-6 | TGTGCCAGCAGTGATGGGGTGACTAATTACAATGAGCAGTTCTTC | CASSDGVTNYNEQFF
TRBJ1-1 | once | - | TRBV20-1 | TGCAGTGCTAGAGATAGGGTAACAGGCACTGAAGCTTTCTTT | CSARDRVTGTEAFF
TRBJ2-3 | few | TRBD2 | TRBV10-1 | TGCGCCAGCAGTGAGTCGTTCCCTCTGACTAGCGGGGACACAGATACGCAGTATTTT | CASSESFPLTSGDTDTQYF
TRBJ1-1 | few | - | TRBV6-2/TRBV6-3 | TGTGCCAGCAGGCCCAGACAGGATCCGAACACTGAAGCTTTCTTT | CASRPRQDPNTEAFF
TRBJ2-1 | few | TRBD2 | TRBV4-2 | TGTGCCAGCAGCCAAGACCAATTTCCGGGACTAGCCAACAATGAGCAGTTCTTC | CASSQDQFPGLANNEQFF
TRBJ1-5 | few | - | TRBV4-3 | TGCGCCAGCAGCCCAAGTGGAGGGGCAGGACAGCCCCAGCATTTT | CASSPSGGAGQPQHF
TRBJ1-2 | few | TRBD1 | TRBV7-2 | TGTGCCAGCAGCTGGGGGGACAGGGGGCCAAACTATGGCTACACCTTC | CASSWGDRGPNYGYTF
TRBJ1-1 | - | TRBD1 | TRBV6-2/TRBV6-3 | TGTGCCAGCAGCAAGGACAGGGGGGTTTGGAAACGGAACACTGAAGCTTTCTTT | CASSKDRGVWKRNTEAFF
TRBJ1-1 | few | - | TRBV24-1 | TGTGCCACCAGTGAGGGAAGGTACACTGAAGCTTTCTTT | CATSEGRYTEAFF
TRBJ1-3 | many | - | TRBV7-2 | TGTGCCAGCAGCGTCGACGGGTACTCTGGAAACACCATATATTTT | CASSVDGYSGNTIYF
TRBJ1-2 | - | - | TRBV7-6 | TGTGCCAGCAGCTTAAAGGGGTTAGGGGTATCGTCGTGGGATGGCTACACCTTC | CASSLKGLGVSSWDGYTF
TRBJ2-4 | many | TRBD1 | TRBV7-6 | TGTGCCAGCAGCTCCCAGGACAGGTCCCATCAGTACTTC | CASSSQDRSHQYF
TRBJ2-7 | few | - | TRBV19 | TGTGCCAGTAGTCCCGGGACTTACTACGAGCAGTACTTC | CASSPGTYYEQYF
TRBJ2-7 | - | TRBD1 | TRBV27 | TGTGCCAGCAGTTTCCCGGGACAGGGACGCGAGCAGTACTTC | CASSFPGQGREQYF
TRBJ2-1 | - | - | TRBV4-1 | TGCGCCAGCAGTACCCCGGACGCTCCCTACAATGAGCAGTTCTTC | CASSTPDAPYNEQFF
TRBJ1-1 | - | - | TRBV10-3 | TGTGCCATCAGTGATGGATTTTCGGGACTCCCGAACACTGAAGCTTTCTTT | CAISDGFSGLPNTEAFF
TRBJ2-2 | - | TRBD2 | TRBV20-1 | TGCAGTGCTAGCCCGACTAGCGGGGCCACCGGGGAGCTGTTTTTT | CSASPTSGATGELFF
TRBJ2-7 | - | TRBD1 | TRBV6-1 | TGTGCCAGCAGACCCGGGACAGAATTCTTGTACGAGCAGTACTTC | CASRPGTEFLYEQYF
TRBJ2-2 | once | - | TRBV12-3/TRBV12-4 | TGTGCCAGCAGTTCGAGACAGGTTGGCACCGGGGAGCTGTTTTTT | CASSSRQVGTGELFF
TRBJ1-1 | few | - | TRBV5-1 | TGCGCCAGCGCCTTAGGGGGGCACGCTTTCTTT | CASALGGHAFF
TRBJ1-5 | - | TRBD1 | TRBV15 | TGTGCCACCAGCACAGACAGGGAACGCAATCAGCCCCAGCATTTT | CATSTDRERNQPQHF
TRBJ2-6 | few | - | TRBV4-3 | TGCGCCAGCAGCCAAGATGCGTACTCTGGGGCCAACGTCCTGACTTTC | CASSQDAYSGANVLTF
TRBJ2-3 | few | - | TRBV7-4 | TGTGCCAGCACCCACAGGGCAGATACGCAGTATTTT | CASTHRADTQYF
TRBJ2-3 | many | - | TRBV7-2 | TGTGCCAGCAGCTTAGTCCCGAGGGGAAGCACAGATACGCAGTATTTT | CASSLVPRGSTDTQYF
TRBJ1-6 | few | - | TRBV7-6 | TGTGCCAGCAGCCCAGCCGGTAGCAGGGGTGATTCACCCCTCCACTTT | CASSPAGSRGDSPLHF
TRBJ1-3 | many | TRBD1 | TRBV7-6 | TGTGCCAGCAGCGGTAAGACAGGGGAAGAGGCTGGAAACACCATATATTTT | CASSGKTGEEAGNTIYF
TRBJ1-2 | many | - | TRBV7-2 | TGTGCCAGCAGCTTAGTGGACAGTTCAAACTATGGCTACACCTTC | CASSLVDSSNYGYTF
TRBJ2-2 | - | - | TRBV7-9 | TGTGCCAGCAGCTTAGAATGGTCGGCAGGAACGAACACCGGGGAGCTGTTTTTT | CASSLEWSAGTNTGELFF